Described below is a single T cell receptor (beta chain) sequence and its context. Its antigen is unidentified. MiXCR, applied by TCRdb to the 5' RACE reads, yields one record per CDR3 protein. This table has about 340,000 distinct CDR3 sequences, 3% to 4.5% appearing once. The sample belongs to a study of T cells after yellow fever vaccination. Overall study: Low-cell-number fractions were prepared with SMART-Seq v4 Ultra Low Input.

Regarding the study as a whole: Across the CD4 and CD8 compartments, a small share of clonotypes was present in both.

Source: PBMCs, taken 5 days after the yellow fever booster vaccination. The source of this sequence is a man aged 18 to 35 who received the YFV17D yellow fever vaccine.

CDR3 region: CASSFATNQPQHF. The CDR3 DNA follows: TGTGCCAGCAGTTTCGCGACCAATCAGCCCCAGCATTTT. V gene TRBV12-3 or TRBV12-4 combines with J gene TRBJ1-5; no definite D call. Deletions cut 3 bases from V and 3 bases from J, with 6 bases between. The CDR3 is made up of 13 amino acids.